Shown below are 17 T cell receptor beta chains from a single sample sequenced in a study of control samples from healthy donors and cancer patients. Sequencing was performed with immunoSEQ multiplex PCR; in TCRdb, only in-frame clones are kept and a portion is missing. The table shows around 190,000 clones, with 90% to 95% occurring only once. Specimen: blood. These receptors came from a young man in good health.

The chain links TRBV27 to TRBJ1-2, with D perhaps matching TRBD1 (6 bases). This CDR3 is built from 11 residues. The germline V and J ends were trimmed by 6 bases and 6 bases, with 8 bases remaining between them. CDR1 is MNHEY, CDR2 SMNVEV, per germline (reference sequence). CDR3 sequence reads: CASRQGDGYTF. CDR3 nucleotide sequence: TGTGCCAGCAGACAGGGTGATGGCTACACCTTC.

Regarding this clone: The identical CDR3 is also encoded by other nucleotide sequences in the sample. This chain links TRBV18 with TRBJ1-5, with 8 bases identical to TRBD1. The CDR3 is made up of 14 amino acids. With 6 bases clipped from V and 5 bases from J, the junction kept 6 bases outside the gene matches. Per the germline V gene, CDR1 is KGHSH and CDR2 is LQKENI. The CDR3 sequence: CASSRDRGDQPQHF. For the CDR3, the DNA is TGTGCCAGCTCCCGCGACAGGGGTGATCAGCCCCAGCATTTT.

This sequence joins TRBV7-8 and TRBJ1-1; 7 bases match TRBD1. V shed 8 bases, J shed 4 bases, and the junction held 7 bases outside the gene matches. Looked up from germline, CDR1 is SGHVS and CDR2 is FQNEAQ. CDR3 length equals 13 residues. CDR3 sequence reads: CASFVRGPTEAFF. For the CDR3, the DNA is TGTGCCAGCTTCGTAAGGGGGCCCACTGAAGCTTTCTTT.

This clone has just one count. This rearrangement joins TRBV2 to TRBJ1-6; perhaps TRBD1 as D (5 bases). V lost 6 bases and J 9 bases, leaving 18 bases between the germline ends. CDR1 is SNHLY, CDR2 FYNNEI, per germline. This CDR3 region has 15 residues. For the CDR3, the DNA is TGTGCCAGCAGGCCCGTGATCAGGGCGGGTTCACCCCTCCACTTT. Its protein is CASRPVIRAGSPLHF.

The genes are TRBV5-4 and TRBJ1-5; TRBD1 might be the D (5 bases). The ends were cut back, 3 bases at V and 0 bases at J, with 13 bases in the middle. Germline V lookup: CDR1 SGHNT, CDR2 YYREEE (reference sequence). The length of the CDR3 is 16 residues. The CDR3 sequence: CASSSGGGYSNQPQHF. Written as DNA, the CDR3 is TGTGCCAGCAGCTCCGGGGGAGGGTATAGCAATCAGCCCCAGCATTTT.

This clone was seen a handful of times. The rearrangement links TRBV19 to TRBJ1-6, with D perhaps TRBD1 (5 bases). V was clipped by 5 bases and J by 10 bases, with 12 bases between them. This CDR3 has 13 residues. From germline, CDR1 is LNHDA and CDR2 SQIVND (reference sequence). The CDR3 spells CASSRSRGSPLHF. CDR3 coding DNA: TGTGCCAGTAGTCGCTCTCGGGGGTCACCCCTCCACTTT.

The chain uses TRBV2 and TRBJ2-6; no reliable D call. Germline loops: CDR1 SNHLY, CDR2 FYNNEI. With 3 bases removed from V and 0 bases from J, the gap between germline ends came to 6 bases. This CDR3 spans 15 amino acids. CDR3 loop: CASSEGISGANVLTF. CDR3 in DNA: TGTGCCAGCAGTGAGGGGATCTCTGGGGCCAACGTCCTGACTTTC. Using reference TRBV2 and TRBJ2-6 for the parts outside the CDR3, the full variable domain is EPEVTQTPSHQVTQMGQEVILRCVPISNHLYFYWYRQILGQKVEFLVSFYNNEISEKSEIFDDQFSVERPDGSNFTLKIRSTKLEDSAMYFCASSEGISGANVLTFGAGSRLTVL.

This clone was found a few times. This sequence joins TRBV19 and TRBJ2-1; TRBD2 agrees at 11 bases. This CDR3 spans 15 amino acids. CDR1 LNHDA and CDR2 SQIVND come from the germline V gene (reference sequence). Losses at the gene ends were 5 bases for V and 2 bases for J; bases not matched to a gene: 2. DNA for the CDR3: TGTGCCAGTAGTGCGGGACTAGCGGCCTACAATGAGCAGTTCTTC. Encoded protein: CASSAGLAAYNEQFF.

The V call is TRBV2, the J call TRBJ2-3; no definite D call. The CDR3 spans 13 residues. CDR1 SNHLY and CDR2 FYNNEI come from the germline V gene. The V end lost 11 bases, the J end lost 0 bases, and 12 bases lay between the germline ends. CDR3 protein: CALAQLSTDTQYF. The DNA for the CDR3 is TGTGCCTTGGCGCAGCTCAGCACAGATACGCAGTATTTT.

This clone is a singleton in its sample. The J gene is TRBJ1-4, the V gene TRBV30; 9 nucleotides agree with TRBD1. The germline gives CDR1 GTSNPN, CDR2 SVGIG (reference sequence). The CDR3 covers 13 residues. V was clipped by 5 bases and J by 2 bases; unmatched bases: 0. The CDR3 region has the DNA TGTGCCTGGGACAGGGGGACTAATGAAAAACTGTTTTTT. Translated, it gives CAWDRGTNEKLFF.

The chain carries TRBV18 and TRBJ1-3, with D tentatively TRBD1 (5 bases). Trimming cost V 6 bases and J 0 bases, with 12 bases left between them. The CDR3 spans 15 residues. Germline assignment: CDR1 KGHSH and CDR2 LQKENI. In DNA, the CDR3 is TGTGCCAGCTCCCCCGCGGACATCTCTGGAAACACCATATATTTT. Amino acids: CASSPADISGNTIYF. The entire variable domain, with the rest obtained from reference TRBV18 and TRBJ1-3, is as follows: NAGVMQNPRHLVRRRGQEARLRCSPMKGHSHVYWYRQLPEEGLKFMVYLQKENIIDESGMPKERFSAEFPKEGPSILRIQQVVRGDSAAYFCASSPADISGNTIYFGEGSWLTVV.

The V and J genes are TRBV28 and TRBJ2-1; TRBD2 matches 9 bases. Per the germline V gene, CDR1 is MDHEN and CDR2 is SYDVKM. J lost 8 bases, V lost 4 bases, and 9 bases had no gene match. The CDR3 totals 15 residues. As DNA, the CDR3 is TGTGCCAGCAGTTCGGATAGCGGGAGCGGGCATGAGCAGTTCTTC. Protein sequence: CASSSDSGSGHEQFF.

The chain couples TRBV19 to TRBJ1-1; 7 nucleotides match TRBD1. Germline CDR1 LNHDA, CDR2 SQIVND (reference sequence). CDR3 length equals 14 residues. V shed 3 bases, J shed 7 bases, and the junction held 8 bases outside the gene matches. For the CDR3, the DNA is TGTGCCAGTAGTATCCGACAGGGAAAGAGTGAAGCTTTCTTT. Protein sequence: CASSIRQGKSEAFF.

The genes are TRBV12-3 or TRBV12-4 and TRBJ2-6; D remains unclear. V was cut by 2 bases and J by 1 base, with 0 bases left in between. The CDR3 totals 13 residues. DNA of the CDR3: TGTGCCAGCAGTTTATCTGGGGCCAACGTCCTGACTTTC. As protein: CASSLSGANVLTF.

J is TRBJ1-5 and V is TRBV30; 7 positions match TRBD1. V shed 0 bases and J 0 bases; nucleotides not matched to a gene: 2. The CDR3 runs 15 residues. Germline values: CDR1 GTSNPN, CDR2 SVGIG (reference sequence). The CDR3 protein is CAWSVGQASNQPQHF. In nucleotides, the CDR3 is TGTGCCTGGAGTGTAGGACAGGCTAGCAATCAGCCCCAGCATTTT.

This clone was observed a handful of times. The V call is TRBV27, the J call TRBJ1-2, with a possible D match to TRBD1 (6 bases). V lost 6 bases to trimming and J lost 8 bases, with 19 bases between them. The CDR3 totals 14 residues. Per germline, CDR1 MNHEY and CDR2 SMNVEV (reference sequence). CDR3 DNA: TGTGCCAGCAGGGCCACCGACAGGTCGTTGGGCTACACCTTC. Translating gives CASRATDRSLGYTF.

This chain links TRBV6-6 with TRBJ2-7; D possibly corresponds to TRBD2 (6 bases). V dropped 4 bases and J dropped 2 bases, with 15 bases sitting between them. Per the germline V gene, CDR1 is MNHNY and CDR2 is SVGAGI (reference sequence). CDR3 size: 15 residues. The DNA for the CDR3 is TGTGCCAGCAGTTGGCGGGCGGGGTCACCCTACGAGCAGTACTTC. The encoded protein is CASSWRAGSPYEQYF.